A selection of T cell receptor beta chains follows, all from one sample in a study of T cells in Graves' hyperthyroidism and ophthalmopathy. MiXCR was run by TCRdb on the multiplex PCR reads, yielding one entry per CDR3 protein. The data hold a few hundred thousand distinct CDR3 sequences, with 40% to 55% observed a single time. Sequencing used peripheral blood or thyroid tissue (not recorded which). All receptors come from a woman aged 18-29 years with Graves' hyperthyroidism. Each CDR3 is given with its conserved first and last residue. Fields, in order: V gene, clone size, J gene, D gene, CDR3 protein, CDR3 DNA. The D gene is left open where the match is weak. Clone size, where shown, is once, few, many, or a class for clones that have expanded.

V gene: TRBV25-1
clone size: -
J gene: TRBJ2-1
D gene: TRBD2
CDR3 protein: CASGLAGRYNEQFF
CDR3 DNA: TGTGCCAGTGGACTAGCGGGGCGCTACAATGAGCAGTTCTTC

V gene: TRBV20-1
clone size: many
J gene: TRBJ2-2
D gene: TRBD2
CDR3 protein: CSAKTSGDTGELFF
CDR3 DNA: TGCAGTGCTAAAACTAGCGGAGACACCGGGGAGCTGTTTTTT

V gene: TRBV10-3
clone size: many
J gene: TRBJ1-2
D gene: -
CDR3 protein: CAISGDVPDYGYTF
CDR3 DNA: TGTGCCATCAGTGGGGACGTCCCGGACTATGGCTACACCTTC

V gene: TRBV7-3
clone size: many
J gene: TRBJ2-7
D gene: TRBD2
CDR3 protein: CASSPTSGHSYEQYF
CDR3 DNA: TGTGCCAGCAGTCCAACTAGCGGACACTCCTACGAGCAGTACTTC

V gene: TRBV12-3/TRBV12-4
clone size: -
J gene: TRBJ2-5
D gene: TRBD2
CDR3 protein: CATRLAGVAGETQYF
CDR3 DNA: TGTGCCACCAGACTAGCGGGAGTCGCCGGGGAGACCCAGTACTTC

V gene: TRBV6-5
clone size: -
J gene: TRBJ2-7
D gene: -
CDR3 protein: CATRKGASYEQYF
CDR3 DNA: TGTGCCACCAGGAAGGGCGCCTCCTACGAGCAGTACTTC

V gene: TRBV7-2
clone size: many
J gene: TRBJ1-4
D gene: -
CDR3 protein: CASSPGGGQSNEKLFF
CDR3 DNA: TGTGCCAGCAGCCCCGGGGGGGGGCAAAGTAATGAAAAACTGTTTTTT

V gene: TRBV19
clone size: -
J gene: TRBJ1-2
D gene: TRBD1
CDR3 protein: CASREQWDRGSYGYTF
CDR3 DNA: TGTGCCAGTAGAGAACAGTGGGACAGAGGCAGCTATGGCTACACCTTC

V gene: TRBV5-1
clone size: -
J gene: TRBJ2-5
D gene: TRBD2
CDR3 protein: CASGTSGRVETQYF
CDR3 DNA: TGCGCCAGTGGGACTAGCGGGAGAGTGGAGACCCAGTACTTC

V gene: TRBV18
clone size: few
J gene: TRBJ2-7
D gene: TRBD2
CDR3 protein: CASSPQTSRYEQYF
CDR3 DNA: TGTGCCAGCTCACCACAGACTAGCAGATACGAGCAGTACTTC

V gene: TRBV5-8
clone size: many
J gene: TRBJ2-5
D gene: TRBD1
CDR3 protein: CASSPGQGRETQYF
CDR3 DNA: TGTGCCAGCAGCCCCGGACAGGGACGAGAGACCCAGTACTTC

V gene: TRBV7-9
clone size: many
J gene: TRBJ2-2
D gene: TRBD1
CDR3 protein: CASSPGTAKPNTGELFF
CDR3 DNA: TGTGCCAGCAGCCCAGGGACAGCCAAACCGAACACCGGGGAGCTGTTTTTT

V gene: TRBV7-3
clone size: -
J gene: TRBJ2-5
D gene: TRBD2
CDR3 protein: CASSLISGAYNETQYF
CDR3 DNA: TGTGCCAGCAGCTTAATAAGCGGGGCCTACAATGAGACCCAGTACTTC

V gene: TRBV6-1
clone size: -
J gene: TRBJ1-5
D gene: TRBD1
CDR3 protein: CASSSAGGATEHF
CDR3 DNA: TGTGCCAGCAGTTCCGCAGGGGGCGCGACCGAGCATTTT

V gene: TRBV7-8
clone size: -
J gene: TRBJ1-1
D gene: -
CDR3 protein: CASSSEGAVGTFF
CDR3 DNA: TGTGCCAGCAGCTCGGAAGGGGCGGTTGGTACTTTCTTT

V gene: TRBV12-5
clone size: -
J gene: TRBJ1-5
D gene: -
CDR3 protein: CASGLRVPANQPQHF
CDR3 DNA: TGTGCTAGTGGTTTAAGGGTTCCAGCGAATCAGCCCCAGCATTTT

V gene: TRBV10-3
clone size: once
J gene: TRBJ2-5
D gene: TRBD1
CDR3 protein: CAISRDRVFETQYF
CDR3 DNA: TGTGCCATCAGTCGGGACAGGGTCTTCGAGACCCAGTACTTC

V gene: TRBV15
clone size: -
J gene: TRBJ2-7
D gene: -
CDR3 protein: CATSRDLARGSYEQYF
CDR3 DNA: TGTGCCACCAGCAGAGATCTGGCACGGGGCTCCTACGAGCAGTACTTC